This TCR beta chain was identified in a study of Graves' ophthalmopathy and Graves' hyperthyroidism. The germline V gene has CDR1 LGHNA and CDR2 YNFKEQ. The ends were cut back, 1 base at V and 5 bases at J, with 20 bases in the middle. CDR3 size: 17 residues. This clonotype was seen many times. The antigen is not known. Whole-study findings and limits: Ophthalmopathy was separated from stable hyperthyroidism by a 13-signature model with 87.88% sensitivity and roughly 81% specificity. Blood also harbored most expanded thyroid clonotypes above 0.001 frequency.

TCR beta CDR3 regions were amplified from RNA transcripts. HTBI primers were used in a first-round RT-PCR, which preceded a second-round multiplex PCR. Via MiXCR, TCRdb re-called the multiplex PCR reads, giving one row per CDR3 protein. Found here are around 400,000 distinct CDR3 sequences, roughly 20% of them singletons; the top ten hold roughly 3%. The clonotype originates from a woman aged 18-35 years with stable Graves' hyperthyroidism. Input material: peripheral blood. This chain connects TRBV4-2 to TRBJ2-5; perhaps TRBD2 as D (5 bases). CDR3 bases: TGTGCCAGCAGCCAAGGGGCTAGCTGGGAGATTGAGGAGACCCAGTACTTC. The encoded protein is CASSQGASWEIEETQYF.